The rows below give T cell receptor beta chains drawn from one sample of a study of T cell responses to AZD1222 COVID-19 vaccine. TCRdb keeps only in-frame clones here, not all; method: immunoSEQ multiplex PCR. The table lists roughly 130,000 clones, approximately 90% of them singletons. The sequences come from peripheral blood, collected 28 days after the second AZD1222 dose. These receptors were taken from an adult who received the AZD1222 COVID-19 vaccine. Both conserved end residues are part of each CDR3. D genes are given only for firm matches. Only some rows state a clone size, as once, few, many or a class for expanded clones.

>-|TRBJ2-7|TRBV7-2|-
CASSLPIRRATIGYEQYF
TGTGCCAGCAGCCTGCCAATCCGTAGGGCGACGATAGGATACGAGCAGTACTTC
>-|TRBJ1-2|TRBV6-1|-
CASSEEGRYGYTF
TGTGCCAGCAGTGAGGAAGGTCGCTATGGCTACACCTTC
>few|TRBJ2-2|TRBV4-2|-
CASSQVTSGELFF
TGTGCCAGCAGCCAAGTCACCTCCGGGGAGCTGTTTTTT
>-|TRBJ2-5|TRBV4-2|-
CASSQEVARKETQYF
TGTGCCAGCAGCCAAGAAGTGGCGCGGAAAGAGACCCAGTACTTC
>once|TRBJ2-5|TRBV9|-
CASSPRGGLETQYF
TGTGCCAGCAGCCCCCGGGGTGGGTTGGAGACCCAGTACTTC
>few|TRBJ2-3|TRBV28|-
CASRLGTSTDTQYF
TGTGCCAGCAGACTCGGGACGAGCACAGATACGCAGTATTTT
>-|TRBJ1-5|TRBV12-5|-
CASGLKGRGNQPQHF
TGTGCTAGTGGTTTAAAGGGCCGGGGCAATCAGCCCCAGCATTTT
>-|TRBJ1-1|TRBV4-2|-
CASSQVGGTEAFF
TGTGCCAGCAGCCAAGTGGGGGGGACTGAAGCTTTCTTT
>-|TRBJ2-3|TRBV7-8|-
CASSQILVNEDTQYF
TGTGCCAGCAGCCAAATATTGGTTAATGAAGATACGCAGTATTTT
>-|TRBJ2-5|TRBV15|TRBD2
CATSRKGRERETQYF
TGTGCCACCAGCAGAAAAGGGCGGGAGAGGGAGACCCAGTACTTC
>-|TRBJ1-5|TRBV28|-
CASSLLGVQPQHF
TGTGCCAGCAGTTTACTCGGCGTTCAGCCCCAGCATTTT
>-|TRBJ2-7|TRBV2|-
CASSGGSYEQYF
TGTGCCAGCAGTGGAGGCTCCTACGAGCAGTACTTC
>-|TRBJ1-1|TRBV9|-
CASSVGGVERTEAFF
TGTGCCAGCAGCGTAGGAGGGGTGGAGAGGACTGAAGCTTTCTTT
>-|TRBJ1-1|TRBV19|TRBD1
CASSLRGQATEAFF
TGTGCCAGTAGTCTAAGGGGACAGGCCACTGAAGCTTTCTTT
>-|TRBJ2-1|TRBV27|TRBD1
CATLGQGANEQFF
TGTGCCACTCTGGGACAGGGGGCTAATGAGCAGTTCTTC
>-|TRBJ1-2|TRBV3-1/TRBV3-2|-
CASTPDSRNYGYTF
TGTGCCAGCACCCCGGACTCGAGGAACTATGGCTACACCTTC
>-|TRBJ1-3|TRBV7-6|-
CASSLRGGDSGNTIYF
TGTGCCAGCAGCTTACGAGGAGGAGACTCTGGAAACACCATATATTTT
>-|TRBJ1-5|TRBV6-6|-
CASSYSIGEIGQPQHF
TGTGCCAGCAGTTACTCGATCGGGGAAATCGGTCAGCCCCAGCATTTT
>-|TRBJ1-5|TRBV18|-
CASSGAGVGNQPQHF
TGTGCCAGCTCCGGGGCAGGGGTTGGCAATCAGCCCCAGCATTTT
>-|TRBJ2-2|TRBV4-1|-
CASSHPTGYTGELFF
TGCGCCAGCAGCCACCCCACAGGGTACACCGGGGAGCTGTTTTTT
>-|TRBJ2-5|TRBV25-1|-
CASRTPPGQGETQYF
TGTGCCAGCAGAACCCCGCCTGGTCAGGGGGAGACCCAGTACTTC
>-|TRBJ2-7|TRBV27|-
CASSPAQTGLLYEQYF
TGTGCCAGCAGCCCTGCACAGACCGGTCTTCTATACGAGCAGTACTTC
>-|TRBJ2-1|TRBV11-1|TRBD1
CASSFGTGERQFF
TGTGCCAGCAGCTTCGGGACAGGGGAGAGGCAGTTCTTC
>-|TRBJ2-7|TRBV19|TRBD2
CASSSASGWPNYEQYF
TGTGCCAGTAGTTCGGCTAGCGGGTGGCCAAACTACGAGCAGTACTTC
>-|TRBJ1-2|TRBV4-1|TRBD1
CASSQGQGAGGYTF
TGCGCCAGCAGCCAAGGACAGGGGGCCGGTGGCTACACCTTC
>-|TRBJ2-1|TRBV4-2|-
CASSQVRGYEQFF
TGTGCCAGCAGCCAAGTAAGAGGATATGAGCAGTTCTTC
>-|TRBJ1-6|TRBV18|-
CASSPATLYNSPLHF
TGTGCCAGCTCACCCGCCACCCTTTATAATTCACCCCTCCACTTT
>once|TRBJ2-4|TRBV7-2|-
CASSASVLAKNIQYF
TGTGCCAGCAGCGCATCCGTGCTAGCCAAAAACATTCAGTACTTC
>-|TRBJ2-6|TRBV3-1/TRBV3-2|-
CASSQDFIPPGANVLTF
TGTGCCAGCAGCCAAGACTTTATCCCCCCTGGGGCCAACGTCCTGACTTTC